The entry that follows covers one T cell receptor beta chain sequence. The data originate from a study of cytomegalovirus exposure and HLA in healthy donors. This PCR relied on a set of 60 Vbeta primers and 13 Jbeta primers. Here immunoSEQ multiplex PCR was the method, and the copy in TCRdb shows in-frame clones only, minus some. This sample's clone table lists some 70,000 clones. Trimming removed 4 bases at V and 4 bases at J, with 5 bases between. The CDR3 sequence is 12 residues long. The germline gives CDR1 WSHSY, CDR2 SAAADI. The clonotype comes from a man aged 35 to 55 in good health and CMV-seronegative. Sequencing input: PBMCs. The chain has TRBV10-2 and TRBJ1-5; D gene unclear. As DNA, the CDR3 is TGCGCCAGCAGTGGCGAGAATCAGCCCCAGCATTTT. It translates to CASSGENQPQHF.